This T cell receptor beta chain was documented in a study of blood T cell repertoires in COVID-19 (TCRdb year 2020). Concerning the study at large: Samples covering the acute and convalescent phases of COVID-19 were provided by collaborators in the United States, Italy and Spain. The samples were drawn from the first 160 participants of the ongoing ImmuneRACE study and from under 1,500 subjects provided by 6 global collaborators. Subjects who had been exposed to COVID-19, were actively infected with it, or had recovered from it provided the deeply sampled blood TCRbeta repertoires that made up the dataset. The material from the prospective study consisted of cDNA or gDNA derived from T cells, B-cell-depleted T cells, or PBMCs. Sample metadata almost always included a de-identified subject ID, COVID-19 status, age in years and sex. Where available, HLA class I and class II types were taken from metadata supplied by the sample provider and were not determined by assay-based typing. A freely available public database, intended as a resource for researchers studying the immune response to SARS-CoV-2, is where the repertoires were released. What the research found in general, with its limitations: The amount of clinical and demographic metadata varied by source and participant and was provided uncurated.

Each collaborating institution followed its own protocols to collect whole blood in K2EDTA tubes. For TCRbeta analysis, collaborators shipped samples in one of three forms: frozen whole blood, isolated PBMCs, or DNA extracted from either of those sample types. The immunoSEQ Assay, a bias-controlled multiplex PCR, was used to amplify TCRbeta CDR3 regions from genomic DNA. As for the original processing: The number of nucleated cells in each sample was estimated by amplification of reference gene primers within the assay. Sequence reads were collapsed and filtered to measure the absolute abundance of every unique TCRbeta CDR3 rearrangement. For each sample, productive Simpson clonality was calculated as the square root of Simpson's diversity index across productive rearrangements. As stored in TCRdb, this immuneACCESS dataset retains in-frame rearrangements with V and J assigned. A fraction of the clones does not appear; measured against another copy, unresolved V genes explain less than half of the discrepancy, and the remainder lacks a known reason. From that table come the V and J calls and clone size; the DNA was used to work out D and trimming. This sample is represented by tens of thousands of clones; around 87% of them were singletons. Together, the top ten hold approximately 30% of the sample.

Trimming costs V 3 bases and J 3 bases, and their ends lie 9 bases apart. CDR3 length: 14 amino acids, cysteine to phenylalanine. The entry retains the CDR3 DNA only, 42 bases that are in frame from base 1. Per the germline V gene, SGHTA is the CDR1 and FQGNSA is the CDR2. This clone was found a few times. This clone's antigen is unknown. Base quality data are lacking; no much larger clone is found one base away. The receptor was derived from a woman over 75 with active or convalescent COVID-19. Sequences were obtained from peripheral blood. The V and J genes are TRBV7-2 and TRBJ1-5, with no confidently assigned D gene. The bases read TGTGCCAGCAGCTTGCCGGGATACAATCAGCCCCAGCATTTT. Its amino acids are CASSLPGYNQPQHF.